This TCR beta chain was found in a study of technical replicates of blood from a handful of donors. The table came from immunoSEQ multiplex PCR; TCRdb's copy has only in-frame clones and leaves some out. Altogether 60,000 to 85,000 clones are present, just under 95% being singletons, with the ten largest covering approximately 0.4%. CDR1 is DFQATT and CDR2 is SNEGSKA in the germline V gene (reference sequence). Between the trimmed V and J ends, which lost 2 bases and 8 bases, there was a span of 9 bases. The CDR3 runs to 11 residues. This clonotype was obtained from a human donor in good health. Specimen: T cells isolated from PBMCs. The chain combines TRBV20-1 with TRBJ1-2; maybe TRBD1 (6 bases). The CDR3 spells CSARTGQGYTF. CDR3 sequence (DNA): TGCAGTGCTAGAACAGGGCAGGGCTACACCTTC.